This TCR beta chain was observed in a study of control samples from healthy donors and cancer patients. The CDR3 consists of 16 residues. The V gene's germline CDR1 is SGHNT and CDR2 YENEEA. V lost 5 bases to trimming and J lost 0 bases, with 14 bases between them. Measured with immunoSEQ multiplex PCR; TCRdb has only the in-frame clones, and not every one. The data show roughly 100,000 clones, with about four fifths seen just once and approximately 13% held by the top ten. The sequence was obtained from a woman aged 50 to 60 in good health. Material: blood. The V call is TRBV11-3, the J call TRBJ2-1; possible D gene TRBD2, 6 bases. The CDR3 protein is CASSGGLLSSYNEQFF. The CDR3 DNA reads as TGTGCCAGCAGCGGGGGACTCCTGAGCTCCTACAATGAGCAGTTCTTC. The full variable domain, rest sourced from reference TRBV11-3 and TRBJ2-1, is EAGVVQSPRYKIIEKKQPVAFWCNPISGHNTLYWYLQNLGQGPELLIRYENEEAVDDSQLPKDRFSAERLKGVDSTLKIQPAELGDSAVYLCASSGGLLSSYNEQFFGPGTRLTVL.